This T cell receptor (beta chain) came from a study of vaccination effects on CD4 cells after COVID-19. Study summary: Participants received two doses of either the BNT162b2 or mRNA-1273 vaccine.

Expansion of antigen-specific CD4+ T cells with viral peptide pools was carried out by the ViraFEST assay before sequencing. Investigators separated out CD4+ T cells once around 9 days of culture had passed. SARS-CoV-2 infection was confirmed by PCR in the person between March and December 2020. Researchers reported culturing two million PBMC in each well, adding around 10 IU/ml IL-2 and roughly 10 ug/ml peptides. Comment on this clone: Its antigen is as yet unknown.

Repertoires were generated with immunoSEQ multiplex PCR, while TCRdb's copy carries only in-frame clones and drops some. This table holds more than 20,000 clones, roughly two thirds found once. Sequenced here: CD4+ T cells from PBMCs cultured with SARS-CoV-2 spike peptides, sampled before COVID-19 vaccination. This TCR came from a human donor who had a prior SARS-CoV-2 infection.

The DNA for the CDR3 is TGTGCCAGCAGCCAAGTACAGGGTAGCGGCTACACCTTC. Its translation is CASSQVQGSGYTF. V and J are TRBV27 and TRBJ1-2, with TRBD1 as a possible D gene (6 bases). This CDR3 region has 13 residues. Germline V gene lookup returns CDR1 MNHEY and CDR2 SMNVEV (reference sequence). V was pared by 6 bases and J by 8 bases, with 16 bases between.